The 5 T cell receptor beta chains listed next were all sequenced from one sample in a study of blood T cell repertoires in COVID-19 (dated by TCRdb to about 2020). The library was obtained by the immunoSEQ multiplex PCR assay. Not all clones reach the TCRdb copy of this immuneACCESS table, which keeps in-frame sequences only. Checked studies attribute under half of the gap to unresolved V genes and leave the rest unexplained. The sample includes about 260,000 clones, with 88% observed a single time. Jointly, the top ten make up about 3% of the sample. The sequenced material came from PBMCs or T cells enriched from blood (not recorded which). The source is a woman between 45 and 65 years old who had recovered from COVID-19.

This chain connects TRBV24-1 to TRBJ1-2; D call uncertain. CDR3 length: 15 residues. Trimming stripped 2 bases from V and 8 bases from J, with 17 bases between. Germline V CDR1 and CDR2: KGHDR, SFDVKD. The CDR3 is CATSDYPGSEGGYTF. CDR3 sequence (DNA): TGTGCCACCAGTGATTACCCGGGATCCGAAGGAGGCTACACCTTC.

V is TRBV6-2 or TRBV6-3 and J is TRBJ1-4; weak D call: TRBD1 (6 bases). Trimming shortened V by 4 bases and J by 3 bases, and 9 bases separated the two germline ends. There are 14 residues in the CDR3. Germline V lookup: CDR1 MNHEY, CDR2 SVGEGT. The CDR3 here is CASSWTESNEKLFF. In DNA, the CDR3 is TGTGCCAGCAGTTGGACAGAGTCTAATGAAAAACTGTTTTTT.

The chain uses TRBV19 and TRBJ1-2; D might be TRBD1 (5 bases). Trimming left V 1 base short and J 7 bases short, with 13 bases between. The CDR3 contains 14 residues. Germline CDR1 is LNHDA and CDR2 is SQIVND (reference sequence). The CDR3 DNA is TGTGCCAGTAGTATAGGACAGCCGACGCGTGGCTACACCTTC. Translated: CASSIGQPTRGYTF.

This clone has just a few counts. V gene TRBV4-1 combines with J gene TRBJ2-7; TRBD1 agrees at 7 bases. Germline CDR1 reads MGHRA; CDR2 reads YSYEKL. This CDR3 has 17 residues. Trimming took 1 base from V and 2 from J; bases not matched to a gene: 11. The CDR3 sequence is CASSQGLFPGQAYEQYF. DNA for the CDR3: TGCGCCAGCAGCCAAGGACTCTTCCCCGGACAGGCCTACGAGCAGTACTTC.

V gene TRBV6-1 combines with J gene TRBJ2-7, with 8 bases that match TRBD1. The J segment lost 4 bases and the V segment lost 0 bases, leaving 5 bases of the junction unmatched. There are 15 residues in the CDR3. The germline V gene encodes CDR1 MNHNS and CDR2 SASEGT. CDR3 nucleotide sequence: TGTGCCAGCAGTGAAGCGTGGACAGGGTTATACGAGCAGTACTTC. It encodes CASSEAWTGLYEQYF.